The sequence of this T cell receptor beta chain was determined in a study of neurological immune-mediated disorders. Unsorted libraries were prepared from 2 million PBMCs held at -80 C. It was by 5'RACE with 10-nucleotide random UMIs that the cDNA was made. TCRdb used MiXCR to reprocess the 5' RACE reads, holding one entry per CDR3 protein. The sample shows around 26,000 distinct CDR3 sequences, 3.3% of them seen only once. Findings and limits, study-wide: Phylogenetic grouping put 18 of 34 multiple sclerosis patients' repertoires into one related-CDR3 cluster, a possible signature.

CDR1 SNHLY and CDR2 FYNNEI come from the germline V gene. Trimming removed 8 bases at V and 7 bases at J, with 15 bases between. The CDR3 consists of 12 residues. By its share, this clonotype is medium-sized (0.01 to 0.1%). Its antigen is unknown. V gene TRBV2 combines with J gene TRBJ2-7, with D maybe TRBD1 (6 bases). This sequence was found in a woman between 25 and 40 years old with multiple sclerosis. Sequencing used PBMCs. The CDR3 nucleotides are TGTGCCAGCTCCGATGGGGGCGGAGAGCAGTACTTC. Protein sequence: CASSDGGGEQYF.